A single sample is the source of the 5 T cell receptor beta chains below, sequenced in a study of cytomegalovirus exposure and HLA in healthy donors. PCR amplification relied on 60 Vbeta primers (plus 13 Jbeta primers). Libraries were prepared by immunoSEQ multiplex PCR; TCRdb keeps only in-frame clonotypes and omits some of them. The ten top clones account for 5.9%, within a sample of approximately 38,000 clones. Material: PBMCs. These receptors all come from a human donor in good health.

The chain combines TRBV5-1 with TRBJ1-1; tentative D call: TRBD1 (5 bases). V lost 1 base, J lost 2 bases, and 6 bases lay in between. From germline, CDR1 is SGHRS and CDR2 YFSETQ. This CDR3 is 13 amino acids long. The CDR3 region is CASSLRGNTEAFF. The CDR3 coding sequence is TGCGCCAGCAGCTTGAGGGGTAACACTGAAGCTTTCTTT.

This rearrangement joins TRBV5-6 to TRBJ2-7; D possibly corresponds to TRBD1 (5 bases). Germline-derived CDR1 and CDR2 are SGHDT and YYEEEE. The length of the CDR3 is 14 residues. Trimming took off 0 bases at V and 5 bases at J, with 12 bases between the two ends. The CDR3 here is CASSLEAGLDEQYF. CDR3 nucleotide sequence: TGTGCCAGCAGCTTGGAGGCAGGGCTGGACGAGCAGTACTTC.

This chain uses TRBV18 with TRBJ2-7, with 7 bases lining up with TRBD1. CDR3 length: 12 amino acids. The V gene end was trimmed by 5 bases and the J gene end by 6 bases; junction bases not matched to a gene: 4. Germline CDR1 and CDR2: KGHSH and LQKENI. CDR3 nucleotides: TGTGCCAGCTCATCCGGACAGGTCGAGCAGTACTTC. It codes for CASSSGQVEQYF.

The chain couples TRBV20-1 to TRBJ1-1; D might be TRBD1 (5 bases). This CDR3 has 8 amino acids. Germline CDR1 reads DFQATT; CDR2 reads SNEGSKA (reference sequence). With 5 bases removed from V and 11 bases from J, the gap between germline ends came to 6 bases. The CDR3 region has the DNA TGCAGTGCTGGGGGGGCTTTCTTT. Residues: CSAGGAFF.

V usage is TRBV6-1 and J usage is TRBJ2-5; 11 bases fit TRBD2. The germline V gene has CDR1 MNHNS and CDR2 SASEGT. This CDR3 region has 15 residues. V shed 3 bases and J 4 bases; nucleotides not matched to a gene: 4. The CDR3 DNA reads as TGTGCCAGCAGTGAGAGTAGCGGGGGGGCAGAGACCCAGTACTTC. It encodes CASSESSGGAETQYF.